The 21 T cell receptor beta chains in this list originate from one sample, sequenced in a study of T cells after yellow fever vaccination. TCRdb re-called the 5' RACE reads through MiXCR, storing one row per CDR3 protein. The sample lists some 130,000 distinct CDR3 sequences; about 6.2% were seen once. The material was CD4+ T cells sorted from PBMCs, obtained 10 days after the yellow fever booster vaccination. The source of these receptors is a man under 40 who received the YFV17D yellow fever vaccine.

This clonotype has at least ten counts. This chain connects TRBV5-1 to TRBJ2-7; D is possibly TRBD2 (6 bases). Germline lookup yields CDR1 SGHRS and CDR2 YFSETQ. The CDR3 totals 15 residues. V dropped 4 bases and J dropped 4 bases, with 18 bases sitting between them. The CDR3 sequence is CASSLSGVPTYEQYF. In nucleotides, the CDR3 is TGCGCCAGCAGCCTGTCGGGGGTCCCCACTTACGAGCAGTACTTC.

This clonotype was detected many times. The DNA of the CDR3 is TGCGCCAGCAGCGCGGGACAGGGGGGCAATGAGCAGTTCTTC. It yields the protein CASSAGQGGNEQFF. The V and J genes are TRBV5-1 and TRBJ2-1; 11 bases are a match to TRBD1. Losses at the gene ends were 4 bases for V and 6 bases for J; bases not matched to a gene: 3. The CDR3 loop spans 14 amino acids. Germline V gene lookup returns CDR1 SGHRS and CDR2 YFSETQ.

This clonotype was seen many times. The chain has TRBV12-3 or TRBV12-4 and TRBJ2-3, with D unclear. Between the trimmed V and J ends, which lost 7 bases and 2 bases, there was a span of 10 bases. CDR3 length equals 13 residues. In DNA, the CDR3 is TGTGCCAGCAATATCCGGGTCACAGATACGCAGTATTTT. Translated: CASNIRVTDTQYF.

This rearrangement joins TRBV5-1 to TRBJ2-7; 8 bases fit TRBD2. V was clipped by 0 bases and J by 3 bases; unmatched bases: 8. The CDR3 loop spans 16 amino acids. The germline gives CDR1 SGHRS, CDR2 YFSETQ. The CDR3 sequence is CASSLGLSGGSYEQYF. The CDR3 DNA reads TGCGCCAGCAGCTTGGGATTGTCGGGAGGGAGCTACGAGCAGTACTTC.

This clonotype was seen many times. V and J are TRBV7-9 and TRBJ2-3, with TRBD2 matching over 7 bases. Germline V CDR1 and CDR2: SEHNR, FQNEAQ (reference sequence). Trimming took 6 bases from V and 6 from J; bases not matched to a gene: 9. The CDR3 covers 14 residues. Here the CDR3 DNA reads TGTGCCAGCAGTTACGGACTAGTAACCGATACGCAGTATTTT. Its translation is CASSYGLVTDTQYF.

This clonotype appeared a few times. The rearrangement uses TRBV25-1 and TRBJ1-2, with 8 bases aligning to TRBD1. Germline V CDR1 and CDR2: MGHDK, SYGVNS. The CDR3 is 16 residues long. J lost 7 bases, V lost 6 bases, and 16 bases had no gene match. DNA of the CDR3: TGTGCCAGCAGAGGGGGGTGGACAGGGCGAGCGTTTGGCTACACCTTC. Residues: CASRGGWTGRAFGYTF.

This clonotype was recorded many times. The chain combines TRBV7-9 with TRBJ1-1; D gene ambiguous. The CDR3 covers 14 residues. The germline CDR1 and CDR2 sequences are SEHNR and FQNEAQ (reference sequence). V was shortened by 4 bases and J by 2 bases, with 11 bases between the two germline ends. DNA of the CDR3: TGTGCCAGCAGCTCCCAAGCGGACAACACTGAAGCTTTCTTT. Its protein is CASSSQADNTEAFF.

This clonotype was observed at least ten times. The chain carries TRBV12-3 or TRBV12-4 and TRBJ1-5, with unresolved D. The V end lost 2 bases, the J end lost 5 bases, and 4 bases lay between the germline ends. CDR3 length equals 12 residues. The CDR3 coding sequence is TGTGCCAGCAGTTTATCTTATCAGCCCCAGCATTTT. Translation: CASSLSYQPQHF.

The table lists this clonotype with many counts. V is TRBV6-5 and J is TRBJ1-2; D is unclear. The CDR3 has 14 residues. CDR1 and CDR2 from the germline V gene are MNHEY and SVGAGI. Deletions cut 4 bases from V and 8 bases from J, with 17 bases between. CDR3 residues: CASSSFALADGYTF. CDR3 nucleotides: TGTGCCAGCAGTTCTTTCGCTCTTGCGGACGGCTACACCTTC.

This clonotype occurred many times. This chain connects TRBV12-3 or TRBV12-4 to TRBJ2-1, with D possibly TRBD2 on 6 matching bases. Deletions cut 4 bases from V and 8 bases from J, with 15 bases between. This CDR3 comprises 14 residues. The CDR3 DNA is TGTGCCAGCAGTTCCGGGAGCCCTGCGGATGAGCAGTTCTTC. The encoded protein is CASSSGSPADEQFF.

At least ten counts were recorded for this clonotype. The chain employs TRBV7-2 and TRBJ1-3, with D perhaps matching TRBD1 (6 bases). The CDR3 loop spans 14 amino acids. The germline gives CDR1 SGHTA, CDR2 FQGNSA. V lost 10 bases, J lost 0 bases, and 13 bases lay in between. The CDR3 sequence is CATNTGSSGNTIYF. The CDR3 DNA reads as TGTGCCACCAATACAGGGAGCTCTGGAAACACCATATATTTT.

About this clonotype: It may be a read error: a sequence one base away is much more abundant. The J gene is TRBJ2-7, the V gene TRBV5-1; D unresolved. This CDR3 contains 12 residues. V was cut by 3 bases and J by 6 bases, with 10 bases left in between. The germline V gene encodes CDR1 SGHRS and CDR2 YFSETQ. CDR3 sequence: CASSSHGFEQYF. In DNA form, the CDR3 reads TGCGCCAGCAGCTCACACGGCTTCGAGCAGTACTTC.

The table lists this clonotype with a few counts. The chain combines TRBV11-2 with TRBJ2-7; D tentatively fits TRBD1 or TRBD2 (5 bases each). This CDR3 spans 13 amino acids. CDR1 is SGHAT, CDR2 FQNNGV, per germline. The V gene lost 0 bases and the J gene lost 12 bases, with 15 bases spanning the gap. The CDR3 sequence: CASSLELKRGRYF. The CDR3, as DNA: TGTGCCAGCAGCTTAGAATTAAAGAGGGGACGGTACTTC.

This clonotype appeared many times. This sequence joins TRBV12-3 or TRBV12-4 and TRBJ2-7, with D uncertain. The CDR3 is 14 residues long. V dropped 3 bases and J dropped 6 bases, with 15 bases sitting between them. CDR3 loop: CASSLRTANGEQYF. The CDR3 DNA sequence: TGTGCCAGCAGTTTGCGGACCGCCAACGGCGAGCAGTACTTC.

This clonotype was detected only a few times. The chain is built from TRBV7-3 and TRBJ2-3, with 8 bases lining up with TRBD2. V was clipped by 1 base and J by 0 bases; unmatched bases: 3. This CDR3 has 16 amino acids. Germline V gene sequence: CDR1 SGHTA, CDR2 FQGTGA. The chain's CDR3 is CASSLMSSGSTDTQYF. CDR3 bases: TGTGCCAGCAGCTTAATGTCTAGCGGGAGCACAGATACGCAGTATTTT.

This clonotype was recorded many times. The rearrangement links TRBV10-3 to TRBJ2-7; 8 bases line up with TRBD2. The germline V gene encodes CDR1 ENHRY and CDR2 SYGVKD. Unmatched junction bases numbered 4, after V lost 0 bases and J lost 0 bases. The CDR3 consists of 16 residues. CDR3 loop: CAISESGAGASYEQYF. The CDR3 nucleotides are TGTGCCATCAGTGAGTCCGGAGCGGGAGCCTCCTACGAGCAGTACTTC.

CDR3 sequence (DNA): TGTGCCAGCAGTTTAAGTTATTCGCGCGGGGAGCTGTTTTTT. It translates to CASSLSYSRGELFF. V is TRBV27 and J is TRBJ2-2; no definite D call. CDR1 is MNHEY and CDR2 is SMNVEV in the germline V gene (reference sequence). The V and J ends lost 2 bases and 7 bases respectively, with 11 bases between them. The CDR3 runs 14 residues.

This clonotype was seen repeatedly, ten times or more. This chain joins TRBV11-3 and TRBJ2-1; 12 nucleotides match TRBD2. Trimming at V came to 0 bases and at J to 9 bases, leaving 9 bases not matched to a gene. In germline, CDR1 is SGHNT, CDR2 YENEEA. The CDR3 length is 17 residues. The CDR3 spells CASSLEASGRASPEQFF. The CDR3 bases are TGTGCCAGCAGCTTAGAAGCTAGCGGGAGGGCCTCCCCTGAGCAGTTCTTC.

This clonotype was seen many times. The chain is built from TRBV6-2 or TRBV6-3 and TRBJ2-5; D gene unclear. This CDR3 has 15 residues. Germline V CDR1 and CDR2: MNHEY, SVGEGT. V was shortened by 0 bases and J by 5 bases, with 13 bases between the two germline ends. Here the CDR3 reads CASSYSISGLETQYF. DNA of the CDR3: TGTGCCAGCAGTTACTCGATATCCGGGTTGGAGACCCAGTACTTC.

This clonotype was observed at least ten times. The V and J genes are TRBV24-1 and TRBJ2-2; 9 bases align to TRBD1. Germline loops: CDR1 KGHDR, CDR2 SFDVKD. CDR3 length equals 14 residues. The junction had 5 bases not matched to a gene; V was cut back by 9 bases and J by 4 bases. The CDR3 region is CATSGTGSTGELFF. The CDR3 bases are TGTGCCACCTCCGGGACAGGGAGCACCGGGGAGCTGTTTTTT.

This clonotype was found many times. V usage is TRBV6-2 or TRBV6-3 and J usage is TRBJ2-7; no firm D call. Germline loops: CDR1 MNHEY, CDR2 SVGEGT. V shed 6 bases and J shed 0 bases, with 9 bases lying between them. This CDR3 is 13 amino acids long. The DNA for the CDR3 is TGTGCCAGCAGGGAAATAAGCTCCTACGAGCAGTACTTC. Residues: CASREISSYEQYF.